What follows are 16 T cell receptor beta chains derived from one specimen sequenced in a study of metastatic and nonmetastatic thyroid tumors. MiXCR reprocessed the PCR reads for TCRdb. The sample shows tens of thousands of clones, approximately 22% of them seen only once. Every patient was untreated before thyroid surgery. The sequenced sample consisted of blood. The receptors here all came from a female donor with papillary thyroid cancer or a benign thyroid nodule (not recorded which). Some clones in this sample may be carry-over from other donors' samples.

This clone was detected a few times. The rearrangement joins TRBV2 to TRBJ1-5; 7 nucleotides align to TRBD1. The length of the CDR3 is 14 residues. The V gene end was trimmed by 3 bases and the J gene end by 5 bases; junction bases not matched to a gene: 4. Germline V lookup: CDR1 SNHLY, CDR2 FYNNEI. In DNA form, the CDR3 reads TGTGCCAGCAGTGAGTACAGGGGAGATCAGCCCCAGCATTTT. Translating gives CASSEYRGDQPQHF.

The CDR3 nucleotides are TGTGCCTGGAGTACGGGCCCCGGGGCCCAGCATTTT. It translates to CAWSTGPGAQHF. The chain recombines TRBV30 with TRBJ1-5; D gene unclear. The CDR3 is made up of 12 amino acids. CDR1 is GTSNPN, CDR2 SVGIG, per germline (reference sequence). V was shortened by 2 bases and J by 11 bases, with 13 bases between the two germline ends.

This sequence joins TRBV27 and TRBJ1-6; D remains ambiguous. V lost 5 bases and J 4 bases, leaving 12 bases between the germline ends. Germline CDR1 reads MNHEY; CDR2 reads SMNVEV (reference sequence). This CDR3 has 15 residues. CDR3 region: CASSPLSDYNSPLHF. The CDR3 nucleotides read TGTGCCAGCAGTCCCCTTTCAGATTATAATTCACCCCTCCACTTT.

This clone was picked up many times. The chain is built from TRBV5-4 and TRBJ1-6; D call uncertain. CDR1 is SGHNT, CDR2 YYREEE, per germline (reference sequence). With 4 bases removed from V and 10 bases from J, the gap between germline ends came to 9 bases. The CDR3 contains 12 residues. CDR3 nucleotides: TGTGCCAGCAGCATCAAGACCTCACCCCTCCACTTT. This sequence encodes CASSIKTSPLHF. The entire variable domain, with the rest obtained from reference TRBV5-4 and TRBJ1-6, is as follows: ETGVTQSPTHLIKTRGQQVTLRCSSQSGHNTVSWYQQALGQGPQFIFQYYREEENGRGNFPPRFSGLQFPNYSSELNVNALELDDSALYLCASSIKTSPLHFGNGTRLTVT.

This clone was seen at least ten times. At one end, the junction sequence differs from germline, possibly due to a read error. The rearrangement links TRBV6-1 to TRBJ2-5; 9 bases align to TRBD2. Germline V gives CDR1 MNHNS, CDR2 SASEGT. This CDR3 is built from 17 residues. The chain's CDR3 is CASSELFQAGGEEIQYF. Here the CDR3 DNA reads TGTGCCAGCAGTGAATTATTTCAAGCGGGGGGTGAAGAGATCCAGTACTTC.

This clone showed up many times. The CDR3 region has the DNA TGTGCCAGCAGACAGGGATCGGAGTTCTTC. Translation: CASRQGSEFF. The rearrangement links TRBV27 to TRBJ2-1, with D possibly TRBD1 on 6 matching bases. This CDR3 region has 10 residues. Germline loops: CDR1 MNHEY, CDR2 SMNVEV (reference sequence). Trimming cost V 6 bases and J 14 bases, with 11 bases left between them.

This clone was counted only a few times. The CDR3 DNA reads as TGCAGCGTCGCCGACAGGGCGGATTCACCCCTCCACTTT. Amino acids: CSVADRADSPLHF. This chain connects TRBV29-1 to TRBJ1-6; TRBD1 agrees at 7 bases. This CDR3 spans 13 amino acids. From germline, CDR1 is SQVTM and CDR2 ANQGSEA. After removal of 6 bases from V and 8 bases from J, the junction contained 7 bases not matched to a gene. Full variable domain (remainder filled in from reference TRBV29-1 and TRBJ1-6): SAVISQKPSRDICQRGTSLTIQCQVDSQVTMMFWYRQQPGQSLTLIATANQGSEATYESGFVIDKFPISRPNLTFSTLTVSNMSPEDSSIYLCSVADRADSPLHFGNGTRLTVT.

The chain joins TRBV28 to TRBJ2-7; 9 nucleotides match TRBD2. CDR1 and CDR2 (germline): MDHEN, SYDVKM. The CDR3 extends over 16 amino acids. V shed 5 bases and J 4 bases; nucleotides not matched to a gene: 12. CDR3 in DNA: TGTGCCAGCAGTACTACTGGCGCGGGAGGGCGATACGAGCAGTACTTC. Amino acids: CASSTTGAGGRYEQYF.

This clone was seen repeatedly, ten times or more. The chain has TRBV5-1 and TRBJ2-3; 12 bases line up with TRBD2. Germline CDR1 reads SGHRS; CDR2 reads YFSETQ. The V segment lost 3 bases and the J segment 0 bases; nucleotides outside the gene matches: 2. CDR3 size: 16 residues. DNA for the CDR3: TGCGCCAGCAGCTCCGGGACTAGCGGGAGCACAGATACGCAGTATTTT. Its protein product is CASSSGTSGSTDTQYF.

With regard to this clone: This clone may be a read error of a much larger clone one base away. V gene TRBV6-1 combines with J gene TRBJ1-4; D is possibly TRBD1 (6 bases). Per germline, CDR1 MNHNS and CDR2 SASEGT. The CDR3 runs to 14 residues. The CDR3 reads CASRGAAANEKMFF. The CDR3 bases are TGTGCCAGCAGGGGGGCCGCGGCTAATGAAAAAATGTTTTTT.

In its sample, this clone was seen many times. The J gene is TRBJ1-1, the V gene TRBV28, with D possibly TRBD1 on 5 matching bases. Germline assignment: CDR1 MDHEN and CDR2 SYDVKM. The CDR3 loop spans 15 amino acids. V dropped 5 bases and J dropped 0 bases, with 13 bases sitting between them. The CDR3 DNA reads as TGTGCCAGCAGTCTGACGGGGCATATGAACACTGAAGCTTTCTTT. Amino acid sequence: CASSLTGHMNTEAFF.

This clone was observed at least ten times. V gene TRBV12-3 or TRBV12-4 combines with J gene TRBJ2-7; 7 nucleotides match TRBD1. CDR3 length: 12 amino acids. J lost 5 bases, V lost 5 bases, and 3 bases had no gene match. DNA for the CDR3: TGTGCCAGCAGTCCAGGGGGTGACGAGCAGTACTTC. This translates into CASSPGGDEQYF.

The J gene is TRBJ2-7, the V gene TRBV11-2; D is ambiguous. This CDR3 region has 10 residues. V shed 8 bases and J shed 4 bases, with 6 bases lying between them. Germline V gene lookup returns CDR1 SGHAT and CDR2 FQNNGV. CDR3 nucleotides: TGTGCCAGCGGAGAGTACGAGCAGTACTTC. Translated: CASGEYEQYF. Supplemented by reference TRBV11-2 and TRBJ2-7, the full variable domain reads EAGVAQSPRYKIIEKRQSVAFWCNPISGHATLYWYQQILGQGPKLLIQFQNNGVVDDSQLPKDRFSAERLKGVDSTLKIQPAKLEDSAVYLCASGEYEQYFGPGTRLTVT.

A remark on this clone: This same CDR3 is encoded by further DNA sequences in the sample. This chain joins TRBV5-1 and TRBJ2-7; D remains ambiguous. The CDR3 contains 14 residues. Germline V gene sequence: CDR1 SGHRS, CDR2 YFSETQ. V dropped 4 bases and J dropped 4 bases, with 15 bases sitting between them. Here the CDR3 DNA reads TGCGCCAGCAGCCTGGGTGCCGAACTTTACGAGCAGTACTTC. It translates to CASSLGAELYEQYF.

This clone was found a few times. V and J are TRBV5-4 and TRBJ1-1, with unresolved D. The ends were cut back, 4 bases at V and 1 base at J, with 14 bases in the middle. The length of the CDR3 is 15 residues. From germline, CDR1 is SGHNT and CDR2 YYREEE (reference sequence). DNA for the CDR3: TGTGCCAGCAGCATACCCTCATTCAAGAACACTGAAGCTTTCTTT. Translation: CASSIPSFKNTEAFF.

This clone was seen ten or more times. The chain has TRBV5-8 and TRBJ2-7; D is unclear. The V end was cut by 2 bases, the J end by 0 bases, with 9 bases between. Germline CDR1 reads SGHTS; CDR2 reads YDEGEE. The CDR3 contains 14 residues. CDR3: CASSFGRSSYEQYF. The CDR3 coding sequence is TGTGCCAGCAGCTTCGGCAGGAGCTCCTACGAGCAGTACTTC.